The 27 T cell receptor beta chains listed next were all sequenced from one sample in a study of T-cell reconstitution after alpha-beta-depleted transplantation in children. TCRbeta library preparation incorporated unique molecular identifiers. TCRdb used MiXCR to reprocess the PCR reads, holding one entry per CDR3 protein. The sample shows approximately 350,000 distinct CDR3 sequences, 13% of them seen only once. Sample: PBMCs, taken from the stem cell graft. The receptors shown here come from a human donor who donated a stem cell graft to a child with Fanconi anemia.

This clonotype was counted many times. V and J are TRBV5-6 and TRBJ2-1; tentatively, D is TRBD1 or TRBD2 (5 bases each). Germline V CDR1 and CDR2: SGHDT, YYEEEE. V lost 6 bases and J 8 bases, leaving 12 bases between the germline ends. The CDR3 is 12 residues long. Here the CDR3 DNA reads TGTGCCAGCAAAGGGGTGAGGGATGAGCAGTTCTTC. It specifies CASKGVRDEQFF.

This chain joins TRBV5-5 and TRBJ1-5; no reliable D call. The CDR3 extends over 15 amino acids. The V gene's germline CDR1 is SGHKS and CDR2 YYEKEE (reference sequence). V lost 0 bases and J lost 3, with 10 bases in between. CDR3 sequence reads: CASSLEPWDNQPQHF. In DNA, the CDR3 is TGTGCCAGCAGCTTGGAACCCTGGGACAATCAGCCCCAGCATTTT.

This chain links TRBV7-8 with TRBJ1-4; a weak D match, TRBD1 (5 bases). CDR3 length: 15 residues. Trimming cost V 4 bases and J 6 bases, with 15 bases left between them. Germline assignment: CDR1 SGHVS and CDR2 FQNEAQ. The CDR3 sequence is CASSSQGIMDEKLFF. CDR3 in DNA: TGTGCCAGCAGCTCGCAGGGTATTATGGATGAAAAACTGTTTTTT.

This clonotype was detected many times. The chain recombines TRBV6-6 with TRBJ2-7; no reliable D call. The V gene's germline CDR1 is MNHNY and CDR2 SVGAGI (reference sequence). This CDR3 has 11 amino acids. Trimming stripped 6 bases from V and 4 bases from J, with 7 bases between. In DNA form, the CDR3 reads TGTGCCAGCAGCCAGCAGTACGAGCAGTACTTC. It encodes CASSQQYEQYF.

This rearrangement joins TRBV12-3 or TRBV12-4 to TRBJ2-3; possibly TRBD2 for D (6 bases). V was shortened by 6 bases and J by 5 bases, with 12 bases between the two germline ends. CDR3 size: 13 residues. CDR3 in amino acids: CASRSSGVDTQYF. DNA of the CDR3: TGTGCCAGCAGATCCTCGGGGGTAGATACGCAGTATTTT.

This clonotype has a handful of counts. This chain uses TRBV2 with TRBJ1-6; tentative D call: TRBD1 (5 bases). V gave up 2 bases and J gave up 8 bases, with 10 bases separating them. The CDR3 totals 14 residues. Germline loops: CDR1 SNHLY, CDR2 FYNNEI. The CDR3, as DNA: TGTGCCAGCAGTGAAATCAGGGTCCATTCACCCCTCCACTTT. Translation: CASSEIRVHSPLHF.

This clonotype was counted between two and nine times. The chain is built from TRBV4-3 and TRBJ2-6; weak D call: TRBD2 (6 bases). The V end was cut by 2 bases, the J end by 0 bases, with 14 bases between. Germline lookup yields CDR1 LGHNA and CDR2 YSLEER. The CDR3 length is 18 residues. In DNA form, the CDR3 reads TGCGCCAGCAGCCAAAATCCTAGCGAGAGCTCTGGGGCCAACGTCCTGACTTTC. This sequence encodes CASSQNPSESSGANVLTF.

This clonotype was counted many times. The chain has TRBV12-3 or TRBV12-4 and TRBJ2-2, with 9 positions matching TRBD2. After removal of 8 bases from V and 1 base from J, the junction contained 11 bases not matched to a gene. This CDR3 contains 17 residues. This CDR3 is CASDQSLAGVNTGELFF. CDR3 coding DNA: TGTGCCAGCGACCAATCATTAGCGGGGGTGAACACCGGGGAGCTGTTTTTT.

The CDR3 spells CASRSQGSNQPQHF. The DNA of the CDR3 is TGTGCCAGCAGATCTCAGGGGAGCAATCAGCCCCAGCATTTT. The V and J genes are TRBV6-1 and TRBJ1-5; possible D gene TRBD1, 6 bases. This CDR3 spans 14 amino acids. The germline gives CDR1 MNHNS, CDR2 SASEGT. V dropped 6 bases and J dropped 1 base, with 10 bases sitting between them.

CDR3 bases: TGTGCCAGCAGGGCCCAGTCGAGCACCGGGGAGCTGTTTTTT. This encodes CASRAQSSTGELFF. The chain is built from TRBV7-2 and TRBJ2-2; D unclear. The CDR3 has 14 amino acids. Trimming took 6 bases from V and 4 from J, leaving 12 bases between them. Germline CDR1 reads SGHTA; CDR2 reads FQGNSA.

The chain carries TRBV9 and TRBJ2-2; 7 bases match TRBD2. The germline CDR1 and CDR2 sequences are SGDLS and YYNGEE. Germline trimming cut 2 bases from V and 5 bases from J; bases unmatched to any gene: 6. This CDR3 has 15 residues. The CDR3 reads CASSVGGWGTGELFF. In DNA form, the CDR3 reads TGTGCCAGCAGCGTCGGGGGGTGGGGTACCGGGGAGCTGTTTTTT.

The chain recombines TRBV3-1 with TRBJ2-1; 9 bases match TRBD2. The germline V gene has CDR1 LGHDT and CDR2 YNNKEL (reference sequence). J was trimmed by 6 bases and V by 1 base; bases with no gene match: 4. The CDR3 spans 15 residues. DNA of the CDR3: TGTGCCAGCAGCCAAGGAGCGGGGGGCAGCAATGAGCAGTTCTTC. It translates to CASSQGAGGSNEQFF.

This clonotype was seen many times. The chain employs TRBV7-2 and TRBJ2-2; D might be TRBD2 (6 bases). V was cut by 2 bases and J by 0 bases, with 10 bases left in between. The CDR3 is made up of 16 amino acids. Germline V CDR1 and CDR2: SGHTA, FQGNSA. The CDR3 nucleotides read TGTGCCAGCAGCTTATCTGGGGGGACGAACACCGGGGAGCTGTTTTTT. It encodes CASSLSGGTNTGELFF.

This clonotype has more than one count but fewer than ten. CDR3 protein: CASSPTGVSGNEQFF. CDR3 sequence (DNA): TGCGCCAGCAGCCCCACAGGGGTTTCGGGCAATGAGCAGTTCTTC. V gene TRBV5-1 combines with J gene TRBJ2-1, with TRBD1 identical over 7 bases. Losses at the gene ends were 4 bases for V and 6 bases for J; bases not matched to a gene: 10. This CDR3 is 15 amino acids long. Germline V CDR1 and CDR2: SGHRS, YFSETQ.

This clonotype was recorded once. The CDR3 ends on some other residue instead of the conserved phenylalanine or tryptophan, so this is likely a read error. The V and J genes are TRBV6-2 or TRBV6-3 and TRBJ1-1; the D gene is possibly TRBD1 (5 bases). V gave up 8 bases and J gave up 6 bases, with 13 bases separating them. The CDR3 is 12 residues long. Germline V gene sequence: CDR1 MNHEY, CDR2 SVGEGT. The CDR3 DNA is TGTGCCAGCTCCCGGGGGGACGCTGAAGCTTTCTGT. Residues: CASSRGDAEAFC.

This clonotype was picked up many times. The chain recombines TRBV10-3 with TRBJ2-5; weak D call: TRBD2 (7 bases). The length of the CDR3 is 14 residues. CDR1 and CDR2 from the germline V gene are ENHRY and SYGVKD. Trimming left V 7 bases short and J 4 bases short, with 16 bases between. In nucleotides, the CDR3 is TGTGCCATCACCAAGGGGGGGCTGGGAGAGACCCAGTACTTC. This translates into CAITKGGLGETQYF.

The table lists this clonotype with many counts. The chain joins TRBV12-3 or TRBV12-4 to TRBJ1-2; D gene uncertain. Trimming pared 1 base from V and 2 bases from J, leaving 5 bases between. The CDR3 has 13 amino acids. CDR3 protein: CASSLVVNYGYTF. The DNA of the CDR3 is TGTGCCAGCAGTTTAGTTGTAAACTATGGCTACACCTTC.

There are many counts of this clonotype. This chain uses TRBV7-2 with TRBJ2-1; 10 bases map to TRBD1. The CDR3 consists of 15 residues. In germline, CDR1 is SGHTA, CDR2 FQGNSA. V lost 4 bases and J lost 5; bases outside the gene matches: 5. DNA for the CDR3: TGTGCCAGCAGCTCCTGGGACAGGGGAAACAATGAGCAGTTCTTC. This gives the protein CASSSWDRGNNEQFF.

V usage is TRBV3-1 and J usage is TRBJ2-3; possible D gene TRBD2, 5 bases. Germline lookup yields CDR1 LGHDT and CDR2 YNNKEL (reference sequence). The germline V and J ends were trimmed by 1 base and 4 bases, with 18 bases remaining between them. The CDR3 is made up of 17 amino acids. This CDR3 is CASSQVVTPNGADTQYF. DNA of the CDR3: TGTGCCAGCAGCCAAGTGGTGACCCCAAACGGGGCAGATACGCAGTATTTT.

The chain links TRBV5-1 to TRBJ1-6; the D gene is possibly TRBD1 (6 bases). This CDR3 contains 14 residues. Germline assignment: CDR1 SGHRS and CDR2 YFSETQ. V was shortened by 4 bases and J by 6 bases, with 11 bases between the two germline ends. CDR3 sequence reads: CASSTGQSNSPLHF. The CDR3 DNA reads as TGCGCCAGCAGCACTGGACAGAGTAATTCACCCCTCCACTTT.

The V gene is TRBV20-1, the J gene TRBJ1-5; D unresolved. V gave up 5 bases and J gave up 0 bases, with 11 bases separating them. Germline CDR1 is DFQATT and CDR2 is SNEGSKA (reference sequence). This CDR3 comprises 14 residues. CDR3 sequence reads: CSASSVYSNQPQHF. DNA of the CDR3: TGCAGTGCTTCCTCGGTCTATAGCAATCAGCCCCAGCATTTT.

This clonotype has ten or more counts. In DNA, the CDR3 is TGTGCCAGCAGCGTATACCACACAGGGGATACGCAGTATTTT. This encodes CASSVYHTGDTQYF. This chain joins TRBV9 and TRBJ2-3, with a tentative D call TRBD1 (6 bases). Germline CDR1 and CDR2: SGDLS and YYNGEE. CDR3 size: 14 residues. Trimming pared 1 base from V and 6 bases from J, leaving 12 bases between.

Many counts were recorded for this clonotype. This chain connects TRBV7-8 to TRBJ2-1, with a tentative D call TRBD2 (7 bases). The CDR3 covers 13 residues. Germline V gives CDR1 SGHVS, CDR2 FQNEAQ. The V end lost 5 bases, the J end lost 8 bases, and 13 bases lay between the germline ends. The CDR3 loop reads CASSLGGPYEQFF. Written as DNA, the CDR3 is TGTGCCAGCAGCCTCGGGGGGCCCTATGAGCAGTTCTTC. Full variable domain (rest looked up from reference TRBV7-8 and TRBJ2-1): GAGVSQSPRYKVAKRGQDVALRCDPISGHVSLFWYQQALGQGPEFLTYFQNEAQLDKSGLPSDRFFAERPEGSVSTLKIQRTQQEDSAVYLCASSLGGPYEQFFGPGTRLTVL.

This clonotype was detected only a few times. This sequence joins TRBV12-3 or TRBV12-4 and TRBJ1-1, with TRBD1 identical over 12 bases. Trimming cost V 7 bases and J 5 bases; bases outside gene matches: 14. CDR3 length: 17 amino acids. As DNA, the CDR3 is TGTGCCAGCACCGGACCCGGGACAGGGGGCGGGGGAACTGAAGCTTTCTTT. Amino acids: CASTGPGTGGGGTEAFF.

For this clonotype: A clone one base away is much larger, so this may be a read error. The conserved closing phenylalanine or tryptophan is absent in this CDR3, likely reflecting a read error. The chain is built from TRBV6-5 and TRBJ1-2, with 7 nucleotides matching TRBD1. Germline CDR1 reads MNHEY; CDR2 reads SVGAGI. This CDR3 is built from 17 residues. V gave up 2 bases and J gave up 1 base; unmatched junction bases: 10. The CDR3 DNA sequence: TGTGCCAGCAGTTACCGTAGAACAGGGGCTGATAACTATGGCTACACCTCC. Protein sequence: CASSYRRTGADNYGYTS.

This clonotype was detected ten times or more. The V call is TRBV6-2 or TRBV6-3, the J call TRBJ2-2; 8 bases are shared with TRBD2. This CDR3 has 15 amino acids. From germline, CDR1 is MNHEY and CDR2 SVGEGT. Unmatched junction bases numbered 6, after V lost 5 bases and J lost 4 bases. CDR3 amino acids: CASSLTSAGTGELFF. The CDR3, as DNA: TGTGCCAGCAGTCTGACTAGCGCCGGCACCGGGGAGCTGTTTTTT.

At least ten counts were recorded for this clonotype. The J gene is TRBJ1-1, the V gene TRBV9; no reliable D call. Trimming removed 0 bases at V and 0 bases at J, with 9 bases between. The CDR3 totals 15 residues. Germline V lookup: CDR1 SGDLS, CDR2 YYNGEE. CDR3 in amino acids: CASSVVNSLNTEAFF. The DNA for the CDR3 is TGTGCCAGCAGCGTAGTTAACAGCCTGAACACTGAAGCTTTCTTT.